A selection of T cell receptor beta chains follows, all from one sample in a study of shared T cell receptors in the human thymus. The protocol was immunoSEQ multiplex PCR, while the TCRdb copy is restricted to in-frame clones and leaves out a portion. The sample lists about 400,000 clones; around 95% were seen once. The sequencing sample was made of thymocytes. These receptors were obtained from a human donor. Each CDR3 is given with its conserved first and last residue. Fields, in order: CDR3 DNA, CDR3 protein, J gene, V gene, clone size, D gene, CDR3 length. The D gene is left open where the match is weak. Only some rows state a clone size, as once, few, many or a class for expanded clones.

cdr3_nt: TGTGCCAGCAGCTTAGTCGGAGGGCGGGTCTCCTACGAGCAGTACTTC; cdr3_aa: CASSLVGGRVSYEQYF; j_call: TRBJ2-7; v_call: TRBV7-2; clone_size: NA; d_call: NA; cdr3_length: 16
cdr3_nt: TGTGCCAGCAGCGACCCGGACAGGCTAGGTGGCTCCTATGGCTACACCTTC; cdr3_aa: CASSDPDRLGGSYGYTF; j_call: TRBJ1-2; v_call: TRBV11-2; clone_size: NA; d_call: TRBD1; cdr3_length: 17
cdr3_nt: TGTGCCAGCAGCCAAGATTTGGGAAACTCTGGGGCCAACGTCCTGACTTTC; cdr3_aa: CASSQDLGNSGANVLTF; j_call: TRBJ2-6; v_call: TRBV14; clone_size: NA; d_call: NA; cdr3_length: 17
cdr3_nt: TGTGCCAGCAGTTTTAACAGGCGCTCTGGGGCCAACGTCCTGACTTTC; cdr3_aa: CASSFNRRSGANVLTF; j_call: TRBJ2-6; v_call: TRBV28; clone_size: NA; d_call: NA; cdr3_length: 16
cdr3_nt: TGCAGCGCCCGGGGGGGGAGACAGGAAACCTACGAGCAGTACTTC; cdr3_aa: CSARGGRQETYEQYF; j_call: TRBJ2-7; v_call: TRBV29-1; clone_size: NA; d_call: TRBD2; cdr3_length: 15
cdr3_nt: TGTGCCAGCAGGAGACTAGCGGGACCCTCCTACGAGCAGTACTTC; cdr3_aa: CASRRLAGPSYEQYF; j_call: TRBJ2-7; v_call: TRBV2; clone_size: NA; d_call: TRBD2; cdr3_length: 15
cdr3_nt: TGTGCCAGCAGCGTGGTCGATAGCGGGAGACGGACCGGGGAGCTGTTTTTT; cdr3_aa: CASSVVDSGRRTGELFF; j_call: TRBJ2-2; v_call: TRBV9; clone_size: NA; d_call: TRBD2; cdr3_length: 17
cdr3_nt: TGTGCCAGCAGTGTCGATCCCCCGAACACCGGGGAGCTGTTTTTT; cdr3_aa: CASSVDPPNTGELFF; j_call: TRBJ2-2; v_call: TRBV6-4; clone_size: few; d_call: NA; cdr3_length: 15
cdr3_nt: TGTGCCAGCAGGCAAGGGCTAACCCTTTTTGGGGAGCAGTACTTC; cdr3_aa: CASRQGLTLFGEQYF; j_call: TRBJ2-7; v_call: TRBV6-5; clone_size: once; d_call: NA; cdr3_length: 15
cdr3_nt: TGTGCCAGCAGCTTTGCTAGCGGGAGGGCCGCAGATACGCAGTATTTT; cdr3_aa: CASSFASGRAADTQYF; j_call: TRBJ2-3; v_call: TRBV27; clone_size: NA; d_call: TRBD2; cdr3_length: 16
cdr3_nt: TGTGCCAGCAGCGTAGAGCCAGCGGGTGGAACCGGGGAGCTGTTTTTT; cdr3_aa: CASSVEPAGGTGELFF; j_call: TRBJ2-2; v_call: TRBV9; clone_size: NA; d_call: NA; cdr3_length: 16
cdr3_nt: TGCGCCAGCAGGGCCCGCCTGGGACAGGGATCCTACGAGCAGTACTTC; cdr3_aa: CASRARLGQGSYEQYF; j_call: TRBJ2-7; v_call: TRBV4-3; clone_size: NA; d_call: TRBD1; cdr3_length: 16
cdr3_nt: TGTGCCAGCAGCATAAGGGACATTGGTAGCACAGATACGCAGTATTTT; cdr3_aa: CASSIRDIGSTDTQYF; j_call: TRBJ2-3; v_call: TRBV7-3; clone_size: NA; d_call: NA; cdr3_length: 16
cdr3_nt: TGTGCCAGTAGTGAGCCTTACCAAGAGACCCAGTACTTC; cdr3_aa: CASSEPYQETQYF; j_call: TRBJ2-5; v_call: TRBV19; clone_size: NA; d_call: NA; cdr3_length: 13
cdr3_nt: TGTGCCAGCACCACCCGAGGAAAGGGCCAGAGGCTGTTTTTT; cdr3_aa: CASTTRGKGQRLFF; j_call: TRBJ1-4; v_call: TRBV11-2; clone_size: NA; d_call: NA; cdr3_length: 14
cdr3_nt: TGTGCCAGCAGTTTGGGACATCCGAACACTGAAGCTTTCTTT; cdr3_aa: CASSLGHPNTEAFF; j_call: TRBJ1-1; v_call: TRBV28; clone_size: NA; d_call: NA; cdr3_length: 14
cdr3_nt: TGTGCCAGCAGTCCGATTGGGAGCAGGGAATTCAACACCGGGGAGCTGTTTTTT; cdr3_aa: CASSPIGSREFNTGELFF; j_call: TRBJ2-2; v_call: TRBV28; clone_size: NA; d_call: NA; cdr3_length: 18
cdr3_nt: TGTGCCAGCAGCCAATCTGCCAGGGAGAGGACTGAAGCTTTCTTT; cdr3_aa: CASSQSARERTEAFF; j_call: TRBJ1-1; v_call: TRBV16; clone_size: few; d_call: NA; cdr3_length: 15
cdr3_nt: TGTGCCACGGGACAGGGTCACAGCTCCTACAATGAGCAGTTCTTC; cdr3_aa: CATGQGHSSYNEQFF; j_call: TRBJ2-1; v_call: TRBV27; clone_size: NA; d_call: TRBD1; cdr3_length: 15
cdr3_nt: TGTGCCAGCAGCGTGACCGGGACTACATACAATGAGCAGTTCTTC; cdr3_aa: CASSVTGTTYNEQFF; j_call: TRBJ2-1; v_call: TRBV7-3; clone_size: NA; d_call: TRBD2; cdr3_length: 15
cdr3_nt: TGTGCCAGTAGTATAACCCCACTAGCGGACTTAGAGGATACGCAGTATTTT; cdr3_aa: CASSITPLADLEDTQYF; j_call: TRBJ2-3; v_call: TRBV19; clone_size: NA; d_call: TRBD2; cdr3_length: 17
cdr3_nt: TGTGCCAGCAGTTTATGGTCAGTTCATCAGCCCCAGCATTTT; cdr3_aa: CASSLWSVHQPQHF; j_call: TRBJ1-5; v_call: TRBV28; clone_size: NA; d_call: NA; cdr3_length: 14
cdr3_nt: TGTGCCAGCAGCTTAGGGAACGGCAGCTCCTACGAGCAGTACTTC; cdr3_aa: CASSLGNGSSYEQYF; j_call: TRBJ2-7; v_call: TRBV7-9; clone_size: NA; d_call: NA; cdr3_length: 15
cdr3_nt: TGTGCCAGCAGTGCGGGGGGGTCCGGAAACACCATATATTTT; cdr3_aa: CASSAGGSGNTIYF; j_call: TRBJ1-3; v_call: TRBV2; clone_size: NA; d_call: NA; cdr3_length: 14
cdr3_nt: TGTGCCAGCAGTTTGGTCGGGGAGGGCCCGGACTGGGAGCAGTTCTTC; cdr3_aa: CASSLVGEGPDWEQFF; j_call: TRBJ2-1; v_call: TRBV27; clone_size: NA; d_call: TRBD2; cdr3_length: 16
cdr3_nt: TGTGCCATCAGCCTACCTAGCGGGAGCCGGAATGAGCAGTTCTTC; cdr3_aa: CAISLPSGSRNEQFF; j_call: TRBJ2-1; v_call: TRBV10-3; clone_size: NA; d_call: TRBD2; cdr3_length: 15
cdr3_nt: TGTGCCAGCAGGGCGTGCCGGGACCCGGGGGAGACCCAGTACTTC; cdr3_aa: CASRACRDPGETQYF; j_call: TRBJ2-5; v_call: TRBV21-1; clone_size: NA; d_call: NA; cdr3_length: 15
cdr3_nt: TGCAGCGTTGAAGAGGACGGGGCCAGCACAGATACGCAGTATTTT; cdr3_aa: CSVEEDGASTDTQYF; j_call: TRBJ2-3; v_call: TRBV29-1; clone_size: NA; d_call: NA; cdr3_length: 15
cdr3_nt: TGTGCCAGCAGCTGTTGCGGGACTAGCGGGAGCACAGATACGCAGTATTTT; cdr3_aa: CASSCCGTSGSTDTQYF; j_call: TRBJ2-3; v_call: TRBV5-4; clone_size: once; d_call: TRBD2; cdr3_length: 17
cdr3_nt: TGTGCCAGCAGTATTCACAGGGTTGGAGAAAAACTGTTTTTT; cdr3_aa: CASSIHRVGEKLFF; j_call: TRBJ1-4; v_call: TRBV27; clone_size: NA; d_call: NA; cdr3_length: 14
cdr3_nt: TGTGCCAGCAGCTTGGCCGGCCTTTCCTTCCCAGGAGATACGCAGTATTTT; cdr3_aa: CASSLAGLSFPGDTQYF; j_call: TRBJ2-3; v_call: TRBV5-4; clone_size: NA; d_call: NA; cdr3_length: 17
cdr3_nt: TGTGCCAGCTCACCATCGGCTAGCGCGTTAGAGACCCAGTACTTC; cdr3_aa: CASSPSASALETQYF; j_call: TRBJ2-5; v_call: TRBV18; clone_size: NA; d_call: NA; cdr3_length: 15
cdr3_nt: TGCGCCAGCAGCTCTCCCGGGATTCCCTACGAGCAGTACTTC; cdr3_aa: CASSSPGIPYEQYF; j_call: TRBJ2-7; v_call: TRBV5-1; clone_size: NA; d_call: NA; cdr3_length: 14
cdr3_nt: TGTGCCAGCAGCTTAGCTCGGGTGGGGGAAAAAGGGACAGATACGCAGTATTTT; cdr3_aa: CASSLARVGEKGTDTQYF; j_call: TRBJ2-3; v_call: TRBV7-9; clone_size: NA; d_call: NA; cdr3_length: 18
cdr3_nt: TGTGCCAGCAGCTTTATGCAAATCACAGGGGGCCAAGAGACCCAGTACTTC; cdr3_aa: CASSFMQITGGQETQYF; j_call: TRBJ2-5; v_call: TRBV5-6; clone_size: NA; d_call: TRBD1; cdr3_length: 17
cdr3_nt: TGCGCCAGCAGCTCTCTGGGGACAGGGGTATTCAATGAGCAGTTCTTC; cdr3_aa: CASSSLGTGVFNEQFF; j_call: TRBJ2-1; v_call: TRBV4-3; clone_size: NA; d_call: TRBD1; cdr3_length: 16
cdr3_nt: TGCGCCCCCGGGGAGAGCGGGAAGAACAATGAGCAGTTCTTC; cdr3_aa: CAPGESGKNNEQFF; j_call: TRBJ2-1; v_call: TRBV4-1; clone_size: NA; d_call: TRBD2; cdr3_length: 14
cdr3_nt: TGTGCTAGTGGTTTGGTACCCAGGAAAGTTGGAGGGGGGGACACTGAAGCTTTCTTT; cdr3_aa: CASGLVPRKVGGGDTEAFF; j_call: TRBJ1-1; v_call: TRBV12-5; clone_size: once; d_call: NA; cdr3_length: 19
cdr3_nt: TGTGCCAGCCGCCCCCGGGGCACCTACACTGAAGCTTTCTTT; cdr3_aa: CASRPRGTYTEAFF; j_call: TRBJ1-1; v_call: TRBV5-5; clone_size: NA; d_call: NA; cdr3_length: 14
cdr3_nt: TGTGCCAGCGAGGCCCATCGGGGAACAGGGACCATGAACACTGAAGCTTTCTTT; cdr3_aa: CASEAHRGTGTMNTEAFF; j_call: TRBJ1-1; v_call: TRBV19; clone_size: NA; d_call: NA; cdr3_length: 18
cdr3_nt: TGTGCCAGCAGCCCCATCCGGGACAGCCGAGACCCACTTAACTATGGCTACACCTTC; cdr3_aa: CASSPIRDSRDPLNYGYTF; j_call: TRBJ1-2; v_call: TRBV5-4; clone_size: NA; d_call: TRBD1; cdr3_length: 19
cdr3_nt: TGCGCCAGCAGTGCCACTAGCACAGATACGCAGTATTTT; cdr3_aa: CASSATSTDTQYF; j_call: TRBJ2-3; v_call: TRBV10-1; clone_size: NA; d_call: NA; cdr3_length: 13
cdr3_nt: TGTGCCAGCAGCCGGGGGCCCCCGGATACGCAGTATTTT; cdr3_aa: CASSRGPPDTQYF; j_call: TRBJ2-3; v_call: TRBV7-6; clone_size: NA; d_call: NA; cdr3_length: 13
cdr3_nt: TGTGCCAGCCTAACTAGCGGGAGAGGAGAGCAGTTCTTC; cdr3_aa: CASLTSGRGEQFF; j_call: TRBJ2-1; v_call: TRBV5-4; clone_size: NA; d_call: TRBD2; cdr3_length: 13
cdr3_nt: TGCGCCAGCAGCCATCCCCGGGAGGGAGGAAACACCATATATTTT; cdr3_aa: CASSHPREGGNTIYF; j_call: TRBJ1-3; v_call: TRBV4-1; clone_size: NA; d_call: NA; cdr3_length: 15
cdr3_nt: TGTGCCAGCACTCCAAGTGGGGTAAATGACTATGGCTACACCTTC; cdr3_aa: CASTPSGVNDYGYTF; j_call: TRBJ1-2; v_call: TRBV6-6; clone_size: NA; d_call: NA; cdr3_length: 15
cdr3_nt: TGTGCCAGCAGCCACCGGGACAGGGGTACCTACGAGCAGTACTTC; cdr3_aa: CASSHRDRGTYEQYF; j_call: TRBJ2-7; v_call: TRBV7-9; clone_size: NA; d_call: TRBD1; cdr3_length: 15
cdr3_nt: TGCGCCAGCAGCTTGGCCAGGGGGCCCTACAATGAGCAGTTCTTC; cdr3_aa: CASSLARGPYNEQFF; j_call: TRBJ2-1; v_call: TRBV5-1; clone_size: NA; d_call: TRBD1; cdr3_length: 15
cdr3_nt: TGTGCCAGCAGCTCCGGGGGCTCCTACAATGAGCAGTTCTTC; cdr3_aa: CASSSGGSYNEQFF; j_call: TRBJ2-1; v_call: TRBV11-2; clone_size: NA; d_call: NA; cdr3_length: 14
cdr3_nt: TGTGCCAGCAGTGTTCCCAGGGGTATCTTGGTACGGGGGCGGATTAGAGGCTACACCTTC; cdr3_aa: CASSVPRGILVRGRIRGYTF; j_call: TRBJ1-2; v_call: TRBV2; clone_size: NA; d_call: NA; cdr3_length: 20
cdr3_nt: TGTGCCAGCAGCTTCAGGGCCACAACGACCTACGAGCAGTACTTC; cdr3_aa: CASSFRATTTYEQYF; j_call: TRBJ2-7; v_call: TRBV16; clone_size: NA; d_call: NA; cdr3_length: 15
cdr3_nt: TGTGCCAGCAGCGTCCGGACTAAGACCGAGCAGTTCTTC; cdr3_aa: CASSVRTKTEQFF; j_call: TRBJ2-1; v_call: TRBV14; clone_size: NA; d_call: NA; cdr3_length: 13
cdr3_nt: TGTGCCAGCAGCTTACCTAGGACTAGCGGGGGGACCCAGTACTTC; cdr3_aa: CASSLPRTSGGTQYF; j_call: TRBJ2-5; v_call: TRBV7-6; clone_size: NA; d_call: TRBD2; cdr3_length: 15
cdr3_nt: TGTGCCAGCTCCTGGACGGATAACTATGGCTGCACCTTC; cdr3_aa: CASSWTDNYGCTF; j_call: TRBJ1-2; v_call: TRBV2; clone_size: NA; d_call: NA; cdr3_length: 13
cdr3_nt: TGTGCCAGCAGGGGGACGGATACGCAGTATTTT; cdr3_aa: CASRGTDTQYF; j_call: TRBJ2-3; v_call: TRBV2; clone_size: NA; d_call: NA; cdr3_length: 11
cdr3_nt: TGTGCCAGCAGCCCTCGGACAGGGGCGAAGGTCGGGGAGCTGTTTTTT; cdr3_aa: CASSPRTGAKVGELFF; j_call: TRBJ2-2; v_call: TRBV9; clone_size: NA; d_call: TRBD1; cdr3_length: 16
cdr3_nt: TGTGCCAGTAGGGGGCGCCAAGAGACCCAGTACTTC; cdr3_aa: CASRGRQETQYF; j_call: TRBJ2-5; v_call: TRBV19; clone_size: NA; d_call: NA; cdr3_length: 12
cdr3_nt: TGCGCCAGCAGCCAAGATCCCTTAGCGGGAGTCATCCCCAACGAGCAGTACTTC; cdr3_aa: CASSQDPLAGVIPNEQYF; j_call: TRBJ2-7; v_call: TRBV4-1; clone_size: NA; d_call: TRBD2; cdr3_length: 18
cdr3_nt: TGCGCCAGCAGCCAAGATCCCGGGGTTGATGAGCAGTTCTTC; cdr3_aa: CASSQDPGVDEQFF; j_call: TRBJ2-1; v_call: TRBV4-3; clone_size: once; d_call: NA; cdr3_length: 14
cdr3_nt: TGCGCCAGCACTCGGGATGTTAGGCTCGAGGGCTACACCTTC; cdr3_aa: CASTRDVRLEGYTF; j_call: TRBJ1-2; v_call: TRBV4-1; clone_size: NA; d_call: NA; cdr3_length: 14